The rows below give T cell receptor beta chains drawn from one sample of a study of cytomegalovirus exposure and HLA in healthy donors. The protocol was immunoSEQ multiplex PCR, while the TCRdb copy is restricted to in-frame clones and leaves out a portion. The sample shows around 86,000 clones, around 8% of them seen only once. The sequencing sample was made of PBMCs. Source of these receptors: a man aged 50 to 60 in good health and CMV-seronegative. The CDR3 runs from the conserved cysteine through the conserved F or W. The D gene is left open where the match is weak. A row's size may be missing; if present it is once, few, many or a size class.

NA | TRBJ1-3 | TRBD1 | TRBV6-6 | CASSRDSSGNTIYF | TGTGCCAGCAGTCGGGACAGCTCTGGAAACACCATATATTTT
few | TRBJ2-1 | NA | TRBV5-1 | CASSPFSASSYNEQFF | TGCGCCAGCAGCCCGTTCAGCGCAAGCTCCTACAATGAGCAGTTCTTC
NA | TRBJ1-4 | NA | TRBV6-1 | CASSEGAVTTNEKLFF | TGTGCCAGCAGTGAAGGGGCAGTAACAACTAATGAAAAACTGTTTTTT
few | TRBJ1-2 | NA | TRBV28 | CASSSPGGTNYGYTF | TGTGCCAGCAGTTCCCCCGGAGGAACTAACTATGGCTACACCTTC
NA | TRBJ2-3 | NA | TRBV12-2 | CASRLYGPTTGYTDTQYF | TGTGCAAGTCGCTTATACGGACCGACGACAGGGTACACAGATACGCAGTATTTT
few | TRBJ2-7 | TRBD1 | TRBV7-2 | CASSQTGTGAREQYF | TGTGCCAGCAGCCAGACCGGGACAGGGGCCCGCGAGCAGTACTTC
few | TRBJ1-6 | NA | TRBV5-1 | CASSLDWAMNNSPLHF | TGCGCCAGCAGCTTGGACTGGGCAATGAATAATTCACCCCTCCACTTT
few | TRBJ2-3 | NA | TRBV18 | CASSPGASEHSDTQYF | TGTGCCAGCTCACCAGGGGCTAGCGAGCATTCAGATACGCAGTATTTT
many | TRBJ2-6 | NA | TRBV6-5 | CASSYSTLEANVLTF | TGTGCCAGCAGTTACTCGACTCTGGAGGCCAACGTCCTGACTTTC
NA | TRBJ2-3 | TRBD2 | TRBV18 | CASSPPAGGLTDTQYF | TGTGCCAGCTCACCACCAGCGGGAGGACTCACAGATACGCAGTATTTT
few | TRBJ1-3 | NA | TRBV18 | CASSLDSGVGNTIYF | TGTGCCAGCTCACTAGATTCCGGAGTTGGAAACACCATATATTTT
NA | TRBJ2-2 | TRBD1 | TRBV11-3 | CASSPQTGGITTGELFF | TGTGCCAGCAGCCCACAGACAGGGGGAATTACCACCGGGGAGCTGTTTTTT
few | TRBJ2-1 | TRBD2 | TRBV5-1 | CASSLVTVTSGGRNEQFF | TGCGCCAGCAGCTTAGTCACCGTCACTAGCGGAGGGAGGAATGAGCAGTTCTTC
NA | TRBJ2-2 | NA | TRBV11-3 | CASSLAPMAGELFF | TGTGCCAGCAGCTTAGCCCCTATGGCCGGGGAGCTGTTTTTT
few | TRBJ2-1 | TRBD2 | TRBV6-1 | CASRGLAGGFF | TGTGCCAGCAGGGGACTAGCGGGTGGGTTCTTC
NA | TRBJ2-3 | NA | TRBV5-8 | CASSLTNTDTQYF | TGTGCCAGCAGCCTGACTAACACAGATACGCAGTATTTT
NA | TRBJ2-7 | NA | TRBV5-1 | CASSLDAGTYEQYF | TGCGCCAGCAGCTTGGATGCAGGGACCTACGAGCAGTACTTC
few | TRBJ1-1 | TRBD1 | TRBV18 | CASSPAPDREEAFF | TGTGCCAGCTCACCAGCGCCCGACAGGGAAGAAGCTTTCTTT
few | TRBJ2-5 | NA | TRBV18 | CASSEQYQETQYF | TGTGCCAGCTCAGAGCAATACCAAGAGACCCAGTACTTC
NA | TRBJ2-5 | TRBD1 | TRBV10-3 | CAISPGQGRQETQYF | TGTGCCATCAGTCCCGGACAGGGGAGACAAGAGACCCAGTACTTC
NA | TRBJ2-2 | TRBD2 | TRBV7-3 | CASSLAGGRTGELFF | TGTGCCAGCAGCCTCGCGGGGGGGCGAACCGGGGAGCTGTTTTTT
many | TRBJ1-6 | NA | TRBV5-6 | CASSLGVYVSPLHF | TGTGCCAGCAGCCTCGGGGTATATGTTTCACCCCTCCACTTT
NA | TRBJ2-2 | NA | TRBV18 | CASSPGQNTGELFF | TGTGCCAGCTCACCGGGACAGAACACCGGGGAGCTGTTTTTT
NA | TRBJ2-3 | NA | TRBV6-1 | CASSGSPRVSDTQYF | TGTGCCAGCAGCGGGTCCCCCAGGGTTTCAGATACGCAGTATTTT
NA | TRBJ2-3 | TRBD1 | TRBV7-3 | CASSSSPQGAIDTQYF | TGTGCCAGCAGCTCCTCACCACAGGGGGCTATAGATACGCAGTATTTT
few | TRBJ1-2 | TRBD1 | TRBV10-3 | CAISDPGQGSWEGYTF | TGTGCCATCAGTGATCCGGGACAGGGGTCTTGGGAGGGCTACACCTTC
few | TRBJ2-2 | NA | TRBV30 | CAWSRKGAATGELFF | TGTGCCTGGAGCCGAAAAGGGGCCGCCACCGGGGAGCTGTTTTTT
few | TRBJ1-4 | TRBD1 | TRBV11-2 | CASSLPTGLTEKLFF | TGTGCCAGCAGCCTCCCGACAGGGTTAACTGAAAAACTGTTTTTT
NA | TRBJ2-1 | TRBD2 | TRBV9 | CASSAGLAGLGADYNEQFF | TGTGCCAGCAGCGCGGGACTAGCGGGTCTGGGGGCAGACTACAATGAGCAGTTCTTC
NA | TRBJ2-7 | TRBD1 | TRBV30 | CAWDRVDEQYF | TGTGCCTGGGACAGGGTGGACGAGCAGTACTTC
few | TRBJ1-4 | TRBD1 | TRBV9 | CASSERGQGNEKLFF | TGTGCCAGCAGCGAAAGGGGACAGGGCAATGAAAAACTGTTTTTT
few | TRBJ2-2 | NA | TRBV6-5 | CASSSGANTGELFF | TGTGCCAGCAGTTCAGGGGCGAACACCGGGGAGCTGTTTTTT
few | TRBJ2-7 | TRBD1 | TRBV7-8 | CASSLRTGIDYEQYF | TGTGCCAGCAGCCTTCGGACAGGTATCGACTACGAGCAGTACTTC
NA | TRBJ2-1 | TRBD2 | TRBV11-3 | CASSLISGGRALVENEQFF | TGTGCCAGCAGCTTAATCTCTGGCGGGAGGGCCCTCGTAGAAAATGAGCAGTTCTTC
NA | TRBJ2-2 | TRBD2 | TRBV4-3 | CASSLTSGRADTGELFF | TGCGCCAGCAGTTTGACGAGCGGGAGGGCAGACACCGGGGAGCTGTTTTTT
NA | TRBJ2-3 | TRBD1 | TRBV7-3 | CASSSQGFRTDTQYF | TGTGCCAGCAGCTCACAGGGGTTCCGCACAGATACGCAGTATTTT